These T cell receptor beta chains were read from a single sample in a study of cytomegalovirus exposure and HLA in healthy donors. Sequenced by immunoSEQ multiplex PCR; TCRdb stores in-frame clones only, minus some. Among roughly 180,000 clones listed, about 80% were seen once. Source material: PBMCs. These receptors were collected from a man aged 30 to 45 in good health and CMV-seronegative. Each CDR3 is given with its conserved first and last residue. D genes are given only for firm matches. Clone size is not always given. Where it is, it says once, few, many or a class for expanded clones.

j_call: TRBJ2-6; clone_size: -; d_call: -; v_call: TRBV14; cdr3_nt: TGTGCCAGTCTACTTTCGGGGGCCAACGTCCTGACTTTC; cdr3_aa: CASLLSGANVLTF
j_call: TRBJ2-7; clone_size: -; d_call: -; v_call: TRBV6-6; cdr3_nt: TGTGCCAGCAGTTACTCGACGTCGGCGGGCTCCTACGAGCAGTACTTC; cdr3_aa: CASSYSTSAGSYEQYF
j_call: TRBJ2-5; clone_size: -; d_call: TRBD1; v_call: TRBV9; cdr3_nt: TGTGCCAGCTCCGGGACAGGGTTCCAAGAGACCCAGTACTTC; cdr3_aa: CASSGTGFQETQYF
j_call: TRBJ1-2; clone_size: few; d_call: -; v_call: TRBV28; cdr3_nt: TGTGCCAGCAGTTGGGAGTTGATAGGGAGGGGTGGCTACACCTTC; cdr3_aa: CASSWELIGRGGYTF
j_call: TRBJ1-5; clone_size: once; d_call: TRBD1; v_call: TRBV19; cdr3_nt: TGTGCCAGTAGTATTTTTACGGACAGGCCGAATAGCAATCAGCCCCAGCATTTT; cdr3_aa: CASSIFTDRPNSNQPQHF
j_call: TRBJ2-3; clone_size: -; d_call: -; v_call: TRBV4-3; cdr3_nt: TGCGCCAGCAGCCAGAGGGACAACCACGATACGCAGTATTTT; cdr3_aa: CASSQRDNHDTQYF
j_call: TRBJ2-7; clone_size: -; d_call: -; v_call: TRBV7-2; cdr3_nt: TGTGCCAGCAGCTTAAGTCGCAACTCGTATTACTACTCCTACGAGCAGTACTTC; cdr3_aa: CASSLSRNSYYYSYEQYF
j_call: TRBJ2-1; clone_size: few; d_call: TRBD2; v_call: TRBV6-4; cdr3_nt: TGTGCCAGCAGCAGACTAGCGGGACAGGCCCTGTCGTCCTACAATGAGCAGTTCTTC; cdr3_aa: CASSRLAGQALSSYNEQFF
j_call: TRBJ2-3; clone_size: -; d_call: TRBD2; v_call: TRBV29-1; cdr3_nt: TGCAGCCTCCTTGCTAGCGGGTATAGCACAGATACGCAGTATTTT; cdr3_aa: CSLLASGYSTDTQYF
j_call: TRBJ2-2; clone_size: -; d_call: -; v_call: TRBV18; cdr3_nt: TGTGCCAGCTCACCGAGCGGGAACACCGGGGAGCTGTTTTTT; cdr3_aa: CASSPSGNTGELFF
j_call: TRBJ1-5; clone_size: few; d_call: TRBD1; v_call: TRBV7-2; cdr3_nt: TGTGCCAGCAGCTTGACAGGGGGCAATCAGCCCCAGCATTTT; cdr3_aa: CASSLTGGNQPQHF
j_call: TRBJ2-3; clone_size: -; d_call: -; v_call: TRBV10-2; cdr3_nt: TGCGCCAGCAGTGAGGGCGGGGCCAGCACAGATACGCAGTATTTT; cdr3_aa: CASSEGGASTDTQYF
j_call: TRBJ1-4; clone_size: -; d_call: -; v_call: TRBV5-1; cdr3_nt: TGCGCCAGCAGCCCGAGGTCGGGAAATGAAAAACTGTTTTTT; cdr3_aa: CASSPRSGNEKLFF
j_call: TRBJ2-6; clone_size: -; d_call: TRBD1; v_call: TRBV4-1; cdr3_nt: TGCGCCAGCAGCCCCTGGACAGGGGGGTCACACTCTGGGGCCAACGTCCTGACTTTC; cdr3_aa: CASSPWTGGSHSGANVLTF
j_call: TRBJ1-1; clone_size: -; d_call: -; v_call: TRBV28; cdr3_nt: TGTGCCAGCGGGGGGGGCGCGGGCACTGAAGCTTTCTTT; cdr3_aa: CASGGGAGTEAFF
j_call: TRBJ1-1; clone_size: -; d_call: -; v_call: TRBV4-3; cdr3_nt: TGCGCCAGCGGGAAGGGAAGGGGTGCCCCTGAAGCTTTCTTT; cdr3_aa: CASGKGRGAPEAFF
j_call: TRBJ1-5; clone_size: -; d_call: -; v_call: TRBV7-9; cdr3_nt: TGTGCCAGCAGCTTAGGGGGCGGTACCCAGCATTTT; cdr3_aa: CASSLGGGTQHF
j_call: TRBJ1-1; clone_size: -; d_call: TRBD1; v_call: TRBV28; cdr3_nt: TGTGCCAGCAGAAGTATTGGGACAGTTGATGAAGCTTTCTTT; cdr3_aa: CASRSIGTVDEAFF
j_call: TRBJ1-5; clone_size: -; d_call: TRBD1; v_call: TRBV28; cdr3_nt: TGTGCCAGCAGACACTCCGGACAGGGATCGGGACAGCCCCAGCATTTT; cdr3_aa: CASRHSGQGSGQPQHF
j_call: TRBJ2-7; clone_size: -; d_call: -; v_call: TRBV7-9; cdr3_nt: TGTGCCAGCAGCTTAGCGCCGGGTACCTACGAGCAGTACTTC; cdr3_aa: CASSLAPGTYEQYF
j_call: TRBJ1-3; clone_size: -; d_call: TRBD1; v_call: TRBV11-2; cdr3_nt: TGTGCCAGCAGCTCGGGACAGGTTCCGTGGGGAAACACCATATATTTT; cdr3_aa: CASSSGQVPWGNTIYF
j_call: TRBJ2-7; clone_size: once; d_call: -; v_call: TRBV28; cdr3_nt: TGTGCCAGCAGTACACACAGGGGAGGAGAGCAGTACTTC; cdr3_aa: CASSTHRGGEQYF